A single sample gave rise to the 3 T cell receptor beta chains below, sequenced in a study of beta chain features in type 1 diabetes. Broader study findings: Moderate but significant shortening of TCRB CDR3s was recorded in all four CD4+ subsets from Type 1 diabetes patients.

Reverse transcription of all isolated RNA meant that expressed TCRB transcripts were sequenced. TCRdb's table, derived via immunoSEQ multiplex PCR, lists solely in-frame clones and lacks some. The sample lists about 150,000 clones, 9% to 12% occurring once. These receptors lack a known antigen. The sequenced sample was central memory CD4+ T cells from blood. Source of these receptors: a man aged 30 to 39 with type 1 diabetes.

This clone has a handful of counts. This chain joins TRBV29-1 and TRBJ2-2, with D tentatively TRBD1 (6 bases). V shed 7 bases and J shed 1 base, with 16 bases lying between them. CDR3 length: 15 residues. CDR1 is SQVTM, CDR2 ANQGSEA, per germline. DNA of the CDR3: TGCAGCGCCGGCTCGGACAGAAGGAACACCGGGGAGCTGTTTTTT. This translates into CSAGSDRRNTGELFF.

This chain links TRBV6-4 with TRBJ2-2; the D gene is possibly TRBD1 (5 bases). Trimming cost V 7 bases and J 0 bases, with 9 bases left between them. This CDR3 has 14 residues. CDR1 is MRHNA, CDR2 SNTAGT, per germline. The CDR3 nucleotides read TGTGCCAGCAAAGCGACAGCGAACACCGGGGAGCTGTTTTTT. This sequence encodes CASKATANTGELFF.

In this sample, this clone turned up a few times. Sequence at one end of the junction differs from germline and may be a read error. The CDR3, as DNA: TGCAGCGTGCAAGCCGGGACAGGGGACCGGCTGAACTTC. Translating gives CSVQAGTGDRLNF. The chain uses TRBV29-1 and TRBJ2-4, with 10 bases matching TRBD1. The CDR3 totals 13 residues. Germline V gene sequence: CDR1 SQVTM, CDR2 ANQGSEA.